This TCR beta chain was documented in a study of sequential checkpoint blockade in melanoma. Overall study context: Patients were randomized 1:1 to nivolumab-then-ipilimumab or ipilimumab-then-nivolumab first-line.

Libraries were prepared by immunoSEQ multiplex PCR; TCRdb keeps only in-frame clonotypes and omits some of them. The sample holds about 3,500 clones, 17% seen once. A few counts support this clone. V was clipped by 6 bases and J by 0 bases, with 12 bases between them. CDR1 MNHGY and CDR2 SAAAGT come from the germline V gene. The CDR3 totals 15 residues. The treatment was: randomized to nivolumab then ipilimumab (arm A) or the reverse (arm B). The sample in question was tumor tissue (inferred from file names), obtained from a patient given nivolumab and ipilimumab in sequence. This chain connects TRBV6-8 to TRBJ2-1; D not resolved. This clonotype was obtained from a human donor with melanoma. The CDR3 DNA reads as TGTGCCAGCAGCGACCTACAGAGCTCCTACAATGAGCAGTTCTTC. Its translation: CASSDLQSSYNEQFF.